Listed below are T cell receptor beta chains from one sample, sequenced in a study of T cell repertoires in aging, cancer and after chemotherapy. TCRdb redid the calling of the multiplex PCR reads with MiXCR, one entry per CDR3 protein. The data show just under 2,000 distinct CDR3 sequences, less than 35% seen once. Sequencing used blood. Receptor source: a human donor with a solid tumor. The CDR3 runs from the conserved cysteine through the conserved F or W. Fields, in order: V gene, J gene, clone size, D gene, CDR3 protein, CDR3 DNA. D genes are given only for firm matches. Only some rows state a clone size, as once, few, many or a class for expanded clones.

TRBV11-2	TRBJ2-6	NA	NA	CASSYRTGRVSSGANVLTF	TGTGCCAGCAGCTATAGGACGGGCAGGGTGAGCTCTGGGGCCAACGTCCTGACTTTC
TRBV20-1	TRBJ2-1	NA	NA	CSATPSNHRGGNEQFF	TGCAGTGCCACACCCTCGAATCACAGGGGAGGGAATGAGCAGTTCTTC
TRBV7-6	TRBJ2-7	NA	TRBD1	CASSLEDRGREQYF	TGTGCCAGCAGCTTAGAGGACAGGGGTCGCGAGCAGTACTTC
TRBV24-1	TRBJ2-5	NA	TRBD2	CATSDWGLAGGLRETQYF	TGTGCCACCAGTGATTGGGGACTAGCGGGAGGGCTGCGGGAGACCCAGTACTTC
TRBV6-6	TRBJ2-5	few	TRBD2	CASSLAGGVETQYF	TGTGCCAGCAGTTTAGCGGGGGGAGTAGAGACCCAGTACTTC
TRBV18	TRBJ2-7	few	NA	CASSNGGTEGIQYF	TGTGCCAGCTCAAACGGGGGAACGGAGGGAATTCAGTACTTC
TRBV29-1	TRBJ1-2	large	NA	CSVEGGTATNYGYTF	TGCAGCGTTGAAGGCGGGACGGCTACTAACTATGGCTACACCTTC
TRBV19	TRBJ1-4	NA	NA	CASSIDRGREKLFF	TGTGCCAGTAGTATAGACAGGGGACGGGAAAAACTGTTTTTT
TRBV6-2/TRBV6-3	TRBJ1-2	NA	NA	CASSYSTAAYGYTF	TGTGCCAGCAGTTACTCGACGGCTGCGTATGGCTACACCTTC
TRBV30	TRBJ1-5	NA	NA	CAWSSDDQPQHF	TGTGCCTGGAGTTCAGACGATCAGCCCCAGCATTTT
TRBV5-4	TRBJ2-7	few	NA	CASSLVGPGNEQYF	TGTGCCAGCAGCTTGGTAGGCCCGGGGAACGAGCAGTACTTC
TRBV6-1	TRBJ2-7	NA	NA	CASSEVKGPYEQYF	TGTGCCAGCAGTGAAGTCAAGGGACCCTACGAGCAGTACTTC
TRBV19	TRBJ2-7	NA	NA	CTSSIRQGVPYEQYF	TGTACCAGTAGTATTCGCCAGGGTGTGCCCTACGAGCAGTACTTC
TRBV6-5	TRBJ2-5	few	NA	CASTSLIGVQETQYF	TGTGCCAGCACGTCCCTTATAGGGGTCCAAGAGACCCAGTACTTC
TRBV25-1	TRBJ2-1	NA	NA	CASSERAFNNEQFF	TGTGCCAGCAGTGAAAGGGCTTTTAACAATGAGCAGTTCTTC
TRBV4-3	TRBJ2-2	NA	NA	CASSLGTGNTGELFF	TGCGCCAGCAGCCTCGGGACGGGGAACACCGGGGAGCTGTTTTTT
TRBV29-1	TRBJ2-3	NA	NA	CSVEDRQGWVDTQYF	TGCAGCGTTGAAGATCGTCAGGGCTGGGTCGATACGCAGTATTTT
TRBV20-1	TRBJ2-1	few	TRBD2	CSARFPAGGHNEQFF	TGCAGTGCTAGATTCCCAGCGGGGGGGCACAATGAGCAGTTCTTC
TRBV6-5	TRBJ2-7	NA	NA	CASSQVSGGTYEQYF	TGTGCCAGCAGTCAAGTGTCCGGAGGCACCTACGAGCAGTACTTC
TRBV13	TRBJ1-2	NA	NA	CASSFMDGVLGYTF	TGTGCCAGCAGCTTTATGGACGGGGTGCTGGGCTACACCTTC